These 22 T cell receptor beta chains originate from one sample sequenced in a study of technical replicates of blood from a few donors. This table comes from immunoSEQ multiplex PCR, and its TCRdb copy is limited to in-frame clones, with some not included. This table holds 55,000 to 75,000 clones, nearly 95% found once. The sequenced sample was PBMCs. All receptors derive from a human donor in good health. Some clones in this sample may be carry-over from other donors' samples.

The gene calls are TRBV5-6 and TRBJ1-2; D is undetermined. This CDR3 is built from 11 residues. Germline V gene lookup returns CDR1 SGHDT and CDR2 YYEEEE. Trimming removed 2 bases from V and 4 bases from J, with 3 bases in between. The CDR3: CASSFSYGYTF. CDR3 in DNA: TGTGCCAGCAGCTTCAGCTATGGCTACACCTTC.

This CDR3 is CAWSVRREYEQYF. The DNA for the CDR3 is TGTGCCTGGAGTGTAAGGCGGGAGTACGAGCAGTACTTC. The rearrangement links TRBV30 to TRBJ2-7; 7 bases line up with TRBD2. The V segment lost 0 bases and the J segment 4 bases; nucleotides outside the gene matches: 3. The CDR3 has 13 residues. The germline CDR1 and CDR2 sequences are GTSNPN and SVGIG (reference sequence).

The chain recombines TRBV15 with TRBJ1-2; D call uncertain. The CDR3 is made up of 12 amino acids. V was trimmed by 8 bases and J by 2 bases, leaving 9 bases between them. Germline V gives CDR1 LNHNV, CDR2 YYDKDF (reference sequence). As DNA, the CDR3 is TGTGCCACCTCGCCCGGGAACTATGGCTACACCTTC. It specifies CATSPGNYGYTF.

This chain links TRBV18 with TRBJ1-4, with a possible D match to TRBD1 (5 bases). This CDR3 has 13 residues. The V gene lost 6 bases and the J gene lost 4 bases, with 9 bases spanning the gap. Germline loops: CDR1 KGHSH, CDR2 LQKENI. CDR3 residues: CASSGGDNEKLFF. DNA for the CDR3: TGTGCCAGCTCGGGGGGAGATAATGAAAAACTGTTTTTT.

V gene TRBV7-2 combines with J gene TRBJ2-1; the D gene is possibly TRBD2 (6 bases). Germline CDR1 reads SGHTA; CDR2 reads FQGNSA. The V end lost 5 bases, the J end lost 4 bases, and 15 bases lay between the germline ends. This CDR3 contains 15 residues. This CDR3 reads CASSRVAASYNEQFF. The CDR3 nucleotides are TGTGCCAGCAGCCGAGTAGCGGCCTCATACAATGAGCAGTTCTTC.

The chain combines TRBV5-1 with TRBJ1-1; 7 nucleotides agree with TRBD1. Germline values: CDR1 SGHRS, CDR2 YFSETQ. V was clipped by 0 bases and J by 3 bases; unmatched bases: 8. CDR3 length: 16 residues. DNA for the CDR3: TGCGCCAGCAGCTTGGGTGAGACAGGGTGGGACACTGAAGCTTTCTTT. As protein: CASSLGETGWDTEAFF.

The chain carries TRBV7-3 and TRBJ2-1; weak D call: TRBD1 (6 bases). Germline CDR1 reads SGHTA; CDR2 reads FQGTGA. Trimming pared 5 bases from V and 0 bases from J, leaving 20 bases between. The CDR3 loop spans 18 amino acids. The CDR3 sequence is CASSPMGARFGSYNEQFF. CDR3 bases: TGTGCCAGCAGCCCTATGGGGGCCAGGTTTGGCTCCTACAATGAGCAGTTCTTC. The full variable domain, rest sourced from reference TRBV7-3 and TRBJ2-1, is GAGVSQTPSNKVTEKGKYVELRCDPISGHTALYWYRQSLGQGPEFLIYFQGTGAADDSGLPNDRFFAVRPEGSVSTLKIQRTERGDSAVYLCASSPMGARFGSYNEQFFGPGTRLTVL.

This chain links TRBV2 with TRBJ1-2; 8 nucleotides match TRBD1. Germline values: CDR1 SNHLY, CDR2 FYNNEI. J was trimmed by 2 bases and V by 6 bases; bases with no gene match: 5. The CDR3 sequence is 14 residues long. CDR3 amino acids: CASRATGVNYGYTF. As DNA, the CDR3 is TGTGCCAGCAGGGCGACAGGGGTCAACTATGGCTACACCTTC.

The CDR3 DNA sequence: TGTGCAAGTCGCTTATCCTTAGATACGCAGTATTTT. Protein product: CASRLSLDTQYF. The genes are TRBV12-2 and TRBJ2-3; the D call of TRBD2 is as the table states it, not checked on the DNA. TRBV12-2 is a known pseudogene. The CDR3 extends over 12 amino acids.

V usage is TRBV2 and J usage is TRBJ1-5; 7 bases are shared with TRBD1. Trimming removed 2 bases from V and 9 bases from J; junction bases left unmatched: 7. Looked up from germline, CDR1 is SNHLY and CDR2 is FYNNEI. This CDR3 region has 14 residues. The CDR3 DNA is TGTGCCAGCAGTGAAAGACAGGGAGGACCGCCCCAGCATTTT. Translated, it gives CASSERQGGPPQHF.

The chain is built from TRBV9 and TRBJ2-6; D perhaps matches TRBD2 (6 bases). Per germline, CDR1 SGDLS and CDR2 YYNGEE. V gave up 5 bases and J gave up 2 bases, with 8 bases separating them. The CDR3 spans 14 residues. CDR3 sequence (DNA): TGTGCCAGCAGGGAGGGACCTGGGGCCAACGTCCTGACTTTC. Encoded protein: CASREGPGANVLTF.

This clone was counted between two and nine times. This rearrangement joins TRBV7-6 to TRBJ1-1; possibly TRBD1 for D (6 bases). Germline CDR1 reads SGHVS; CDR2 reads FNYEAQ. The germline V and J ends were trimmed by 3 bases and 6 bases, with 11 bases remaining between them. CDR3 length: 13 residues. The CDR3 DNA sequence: TGTGCCAGCAGCTTCAGGGAGGGGGCTGAAGCTTTCTTT. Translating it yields CASSFREGAEAFF.

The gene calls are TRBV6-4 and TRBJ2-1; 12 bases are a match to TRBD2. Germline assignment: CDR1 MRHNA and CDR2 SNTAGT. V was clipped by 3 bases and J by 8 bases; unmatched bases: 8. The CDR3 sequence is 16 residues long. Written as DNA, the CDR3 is TGTGCCAGCAGTGAGGCTAGCGGGAGGGGCGAGGATGAGCAGTTCTTC. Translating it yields CASSEASGRGEDEQFF.

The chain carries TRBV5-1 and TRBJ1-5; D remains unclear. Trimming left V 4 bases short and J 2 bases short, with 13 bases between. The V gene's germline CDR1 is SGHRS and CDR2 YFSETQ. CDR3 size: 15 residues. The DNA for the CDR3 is TGCGCCAGCAGCCCGGGGAGCTTTGGCAATCAGCCCCAGCATTTT. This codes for CASSPGSFGNQPQHF. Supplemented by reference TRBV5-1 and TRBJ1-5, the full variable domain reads KAGVTQTPRYLIKTRGQQVTLSCSPISGHRSVSWYQQTPGQGLQFLFEYFSETQRNKGNFPGRFSGRQFSNSRSEMNVSTLELGDSALYLCASSPGSFGNQPQHFGDGTRLSIL.

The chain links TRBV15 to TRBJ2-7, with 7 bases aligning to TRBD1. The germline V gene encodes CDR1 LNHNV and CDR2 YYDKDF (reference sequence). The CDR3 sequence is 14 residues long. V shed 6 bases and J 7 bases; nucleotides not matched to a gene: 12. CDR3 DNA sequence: TGTGCCACCAGACTGGACAGGACAGTTGGTGAGCAGTACTTC. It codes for CATRLDRTVGEQYF.

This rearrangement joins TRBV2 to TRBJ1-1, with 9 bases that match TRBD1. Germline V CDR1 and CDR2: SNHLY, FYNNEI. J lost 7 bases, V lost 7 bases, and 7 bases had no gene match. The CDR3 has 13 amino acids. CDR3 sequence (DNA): TGTGCCAGCATCTCACAGGGACAGGGTGAAGCTTTCTTT. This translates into CASISQGQGEAFF.

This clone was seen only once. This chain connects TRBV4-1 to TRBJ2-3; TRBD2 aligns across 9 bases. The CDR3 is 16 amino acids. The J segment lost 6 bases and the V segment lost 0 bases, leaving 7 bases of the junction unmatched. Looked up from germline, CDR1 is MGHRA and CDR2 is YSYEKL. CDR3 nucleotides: TGCGCCAGCAGCCAAGACCAGCTAGCGGGGTGGGATACGCAGTATTTT. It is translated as CASSQDQLAGWDTQYF.

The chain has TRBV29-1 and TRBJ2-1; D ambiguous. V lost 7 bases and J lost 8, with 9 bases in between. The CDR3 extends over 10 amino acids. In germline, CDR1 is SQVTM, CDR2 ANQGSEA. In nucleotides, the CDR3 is TGCAGCGGAAGCGACTATGAGCAGTTCTTC. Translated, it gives CSGSDYEQFF.

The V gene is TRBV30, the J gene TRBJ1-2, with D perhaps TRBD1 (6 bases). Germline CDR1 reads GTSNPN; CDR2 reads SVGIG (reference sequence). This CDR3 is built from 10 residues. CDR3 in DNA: TGTATGGGGGCGGGCTATGGCTACACCTTC. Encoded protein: CMGAGYGYTF. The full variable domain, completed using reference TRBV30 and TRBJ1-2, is SQTIHQWPATLVQPVGSPLSLECTVEGTSNPNLYWYRQAAGRGLQLLFYSVGIGQISSEVPQNLSASRPQDRQFILSSKKLLLSDSGFYLCMGAGYGYTFGSGTRLTVV.

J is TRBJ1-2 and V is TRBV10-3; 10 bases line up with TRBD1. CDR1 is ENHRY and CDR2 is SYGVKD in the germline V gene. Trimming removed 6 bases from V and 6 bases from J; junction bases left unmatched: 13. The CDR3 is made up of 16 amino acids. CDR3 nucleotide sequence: TGTGCCATCAGCGATGAGACCGGGACAGGGGCCCATGGCTACACCTTC. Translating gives CAISDETGTGAHGYTF.

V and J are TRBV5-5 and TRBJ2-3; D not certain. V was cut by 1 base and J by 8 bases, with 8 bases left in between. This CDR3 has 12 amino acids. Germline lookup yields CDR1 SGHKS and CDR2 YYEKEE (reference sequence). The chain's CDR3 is CASSLYSGTQYF. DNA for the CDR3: TGTGCCAGCAGCTTGTATTCGGGTACGCAGTATTTT.

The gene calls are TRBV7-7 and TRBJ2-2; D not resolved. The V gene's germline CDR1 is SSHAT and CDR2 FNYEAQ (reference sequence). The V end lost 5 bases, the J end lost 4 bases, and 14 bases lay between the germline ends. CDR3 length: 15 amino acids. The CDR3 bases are TGTGCCAGCAGCCCACAACTCCGAGGCACCGGGGAGCTGTTTTTT. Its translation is CASSPQLRGTGELFF.